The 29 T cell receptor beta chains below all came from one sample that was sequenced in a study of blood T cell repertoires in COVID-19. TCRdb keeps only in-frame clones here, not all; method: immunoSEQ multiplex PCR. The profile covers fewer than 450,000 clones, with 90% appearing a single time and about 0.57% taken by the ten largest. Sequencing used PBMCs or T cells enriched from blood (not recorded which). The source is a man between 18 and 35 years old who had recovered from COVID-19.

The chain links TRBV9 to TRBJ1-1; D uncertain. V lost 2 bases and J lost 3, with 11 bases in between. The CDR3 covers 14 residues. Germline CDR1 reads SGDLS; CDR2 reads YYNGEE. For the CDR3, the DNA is TGTGCCAGCAGCGTGAGGGCCTCGGACACTGAAGCTTTCTTT. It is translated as CASSVRASDTEAFF.

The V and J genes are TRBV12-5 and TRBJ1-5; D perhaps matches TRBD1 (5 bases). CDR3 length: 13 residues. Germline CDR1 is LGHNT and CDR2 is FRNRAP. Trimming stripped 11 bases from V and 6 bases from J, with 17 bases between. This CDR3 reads CAGDGGFGQPQHF. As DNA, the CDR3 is TGTGCTGGTGACGGGGGGTTTGGTCAGCCCCAGCATTTT.

CDR3 in amino acids: CASSLPGNTIYF. CDR3 nucleotide sequence: TGCGCCAGCAGCCTCCCTGGAAACACCATATATTTT. The rearrangement links TRBV5-1 to TRBJ1-3; D remains unclear. Trimming took 4 bases from V and 2 from J, leaving 4 bases between them. The CDR3 runs 12 residues. Germline loops: CDR1 SGHRS, CDR2 YFSETQ.

The CDR3, as DNA: TGTGCCAGCAGTGAATCCGGTGGGGGGGCCCCCTACGAGCAGTACTTC. This translates into CASSESGGGAPYEQYF. This chain connects TRBV6-1 to TRBJ2-7; D perhaps matches TRBD2 (7 bases). The CDR3 covers 16 residues. The germline V and J ends were trimmed by 2 bases and 2 bases, with 16 bases remaining between them. Germline V gene data show CDR1 as MNHNS and CDR2 as SASEGT.

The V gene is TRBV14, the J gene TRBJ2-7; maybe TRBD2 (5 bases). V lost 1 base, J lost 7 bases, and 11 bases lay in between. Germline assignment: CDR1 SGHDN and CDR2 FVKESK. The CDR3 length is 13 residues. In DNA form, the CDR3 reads TGTGCCAGCAGCCAAGTCGGAGGCGGGGAGCAGTACTTC. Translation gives CASSQVGGGEQYF.

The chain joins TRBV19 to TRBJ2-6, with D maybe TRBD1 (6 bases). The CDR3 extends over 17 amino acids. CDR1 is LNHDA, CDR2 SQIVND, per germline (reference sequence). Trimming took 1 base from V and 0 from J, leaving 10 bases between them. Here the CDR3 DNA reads TGTGCCAGTAGTATAGGACAGGTTGCCTCTGGGGCCAACGTCCTGACTTTC. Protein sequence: CASSIGQVASGANVLTF.

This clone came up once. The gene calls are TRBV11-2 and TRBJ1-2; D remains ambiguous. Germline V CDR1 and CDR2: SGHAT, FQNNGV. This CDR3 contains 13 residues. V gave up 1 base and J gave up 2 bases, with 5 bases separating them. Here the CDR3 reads CASSLGGNYGYTF. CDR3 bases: TGTGCCAGCAGCTTAGGAGGAAACTATGGCTACACCTTC.

The CDR3 region is CASSLPRGQGNEQYF. Written as DNA, the CDR3 is TGTGCCAGCAGCTTACCCCGAGGACAGGGTAACGAGCAGTACTTC. This rearrangement joins TRBV13 to TRBJ2-7; TRBD1 aligns across 8 bases. J gave up 5 bases and V 2 bases, and 8 bases lay outside the gene matches. Germline loops: CDR1 PRHDT, CDR2 FYEKMQ (reference sequence). There are 15 residues in the CDR3.

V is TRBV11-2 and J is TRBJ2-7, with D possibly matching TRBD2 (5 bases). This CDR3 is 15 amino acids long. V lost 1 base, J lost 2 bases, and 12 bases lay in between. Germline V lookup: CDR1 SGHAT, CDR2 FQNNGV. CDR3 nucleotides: TGTGCCAGCAGCTTAGTTTTGGGAGTTCCCTACGAGCAGTACTTC. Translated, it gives CASSLVLGVPYEQYF.

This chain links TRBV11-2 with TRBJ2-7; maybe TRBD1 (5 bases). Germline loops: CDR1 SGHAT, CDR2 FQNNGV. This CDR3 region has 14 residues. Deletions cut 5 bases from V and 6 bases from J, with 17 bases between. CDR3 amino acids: CASSIIKGDREQYF. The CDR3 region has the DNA TGTGCCAGCAGCATTATAAAAGGGGATCGCGAGCAGTACTTC.

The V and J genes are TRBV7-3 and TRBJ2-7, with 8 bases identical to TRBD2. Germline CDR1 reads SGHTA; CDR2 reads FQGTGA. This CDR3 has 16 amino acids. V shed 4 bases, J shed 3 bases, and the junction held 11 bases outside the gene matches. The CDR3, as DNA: TGTGCCAGCAGCTCCAAAGGAGGGACTAGTAGCTACGAGCAGTACTTC. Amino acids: CASSSKGGTSSYEQYF.

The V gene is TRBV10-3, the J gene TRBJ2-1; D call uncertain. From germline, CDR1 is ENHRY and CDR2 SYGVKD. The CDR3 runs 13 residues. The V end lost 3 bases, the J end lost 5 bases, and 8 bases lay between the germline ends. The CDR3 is CAISDNLHNEQFF. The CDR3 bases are TGTGCCATCAGTGATAACTTACACAATGAGCAGTTCTTC.

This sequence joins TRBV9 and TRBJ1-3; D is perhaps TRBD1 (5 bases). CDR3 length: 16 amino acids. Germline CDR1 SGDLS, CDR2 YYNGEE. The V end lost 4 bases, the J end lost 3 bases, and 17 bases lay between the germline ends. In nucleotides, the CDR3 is TGTGCCAGCAGCCCACGTACAGGCGATCTTGGAAACACCATATATTTT. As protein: CASSPRTGDLGNTIYF. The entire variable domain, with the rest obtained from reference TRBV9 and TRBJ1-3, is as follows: DSGVTQTPKHLITATGQRVTLRCSPRSGDLSVYWYQQSLDQGLQFLIQYYNGEERAKGNILERFSAQQFPDLHSELNLSSLELGDSALYFCASSPRTGDLGNTIYFGEGSWLTVV.

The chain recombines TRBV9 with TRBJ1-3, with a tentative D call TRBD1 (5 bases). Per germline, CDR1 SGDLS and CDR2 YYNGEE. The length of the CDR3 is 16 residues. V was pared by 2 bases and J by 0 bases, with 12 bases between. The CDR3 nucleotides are TGTGCCAGCAGCGTCGACAGACCGCTCTCTGGAAACACCATATATTTT. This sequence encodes CASSVDRPLSGNTIYF.

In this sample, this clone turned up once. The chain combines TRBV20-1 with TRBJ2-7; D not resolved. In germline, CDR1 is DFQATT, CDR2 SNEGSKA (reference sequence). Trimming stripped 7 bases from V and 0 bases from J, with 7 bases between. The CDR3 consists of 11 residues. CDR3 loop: CSVYGSYEQYF. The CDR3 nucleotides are TGCAGTGTCTACGGCTCCTACGAGCAGTACTTC.

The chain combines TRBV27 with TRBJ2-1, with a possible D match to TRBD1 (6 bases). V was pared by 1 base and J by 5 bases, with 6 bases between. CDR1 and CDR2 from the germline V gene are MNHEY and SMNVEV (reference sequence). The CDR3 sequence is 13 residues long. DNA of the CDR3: TGTGCCAGCAGTTTATGGACAGACAATGAGCAGTTCTTC. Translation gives CASSLWTDNEQFF.

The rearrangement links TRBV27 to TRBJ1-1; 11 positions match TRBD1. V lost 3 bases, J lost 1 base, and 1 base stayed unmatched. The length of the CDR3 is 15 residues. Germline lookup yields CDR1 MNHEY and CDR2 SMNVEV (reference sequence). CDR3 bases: TGTGCCAGCAGTTTCGGGACAGGGGGGAACACTGAAGCTTTCTTT. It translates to CASSFGTGGNTEAFF.

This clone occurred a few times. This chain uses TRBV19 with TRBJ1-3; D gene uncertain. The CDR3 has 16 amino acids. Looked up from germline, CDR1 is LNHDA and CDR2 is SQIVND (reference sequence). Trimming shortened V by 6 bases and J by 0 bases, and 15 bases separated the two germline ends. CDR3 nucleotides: TGTGCCAGTAGCGAGAATATTCAAAGCTCTGGAAACACCATATATTTT. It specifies CASSENIQSSGNTIYF.

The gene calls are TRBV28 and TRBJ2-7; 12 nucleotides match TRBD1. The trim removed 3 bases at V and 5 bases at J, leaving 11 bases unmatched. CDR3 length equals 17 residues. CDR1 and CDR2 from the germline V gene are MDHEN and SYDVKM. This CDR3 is CASSFMGQGARFDEQYF. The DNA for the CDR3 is TGTGCCAGCAGTTTTATGGGACAGGGGGCTCGTTTCGACGAGCAGTACTTC. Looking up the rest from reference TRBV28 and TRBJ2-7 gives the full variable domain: DVKVTQSSRYLVKRTGEKVFLECVQDMDHENMFWYRQDPGLGLRLIYFSYDVKMKEKGDIPEGYSVSREKKERFSLILESASTNQTSMYLCASSFMGQGARFDEQYFGPGTRLTVT.

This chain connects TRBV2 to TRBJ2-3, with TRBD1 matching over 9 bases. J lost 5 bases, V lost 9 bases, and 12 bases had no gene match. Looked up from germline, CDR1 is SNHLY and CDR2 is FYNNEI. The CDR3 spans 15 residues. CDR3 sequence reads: CARRRTGAVGDTQYF. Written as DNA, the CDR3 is TGTGCCAGACGCCGGACAGGGGCGGTTGGAGATACGCAGTATTTT.

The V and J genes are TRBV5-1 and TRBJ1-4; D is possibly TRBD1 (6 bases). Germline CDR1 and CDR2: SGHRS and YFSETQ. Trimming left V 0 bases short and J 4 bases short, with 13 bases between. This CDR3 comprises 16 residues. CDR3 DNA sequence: TGCGCCAGCAGCTTGGCTCCGACAGGAGTTAATGAAAAACTGTTTTTT. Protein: CASSLAPTGVNEKLFF. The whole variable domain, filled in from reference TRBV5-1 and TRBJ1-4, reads KAGVTQTPRYLIKTRGQQVTLSCSPISGHRSVSWYQQTPGQGLQFLFEYFSETQRNKGNFPGRFSGRQFSNSRSEMNVSTLELGDSALYLCASSLAPTGVNEKLFFGSGTQLSVL.

This chain's CDR3 is CASSFWGPDTEAFF. In DNA, the CDR3 is TGTGCCAGCAGCTTCTGGGGGCCTGACACTGAAGCTTTCTTT. The V and J genes are TRBV5-4 and TRBJ1-1; tentative D call: TRBD1 (6 bases). Germline CDR1 SGHNT, CDR2 YYREEE (reference sequence). The CDR3 is 14 amino acids. V was trimmed by 2 bases and J by 3 bases, leaving 11 bases between them.

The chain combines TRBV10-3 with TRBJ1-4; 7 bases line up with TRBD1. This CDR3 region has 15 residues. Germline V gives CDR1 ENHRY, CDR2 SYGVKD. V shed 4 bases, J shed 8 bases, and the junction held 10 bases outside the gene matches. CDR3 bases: TGTGCCATCAGTGGGTCGACAGGGTTGGGAGAAAAACTGTTTTTT. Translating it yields CAISGSTGLGEKLFF.

Written as DNA, the CDR3 is TGTGCCAGCAGTCCGAGGGAGGCCCGTTTGAACACTGAAGCTTTCTTT. This sequence encodes CASSPREARLNTEAFF. The genes are TRBV28 and TRBJ1-1; D unresolved. V dropped 5 bases and J dropped 0 bases, with 16 bases sitting between them. Per the germline V gene, CDR1 is MDHEN and CDR2 is SYDVKM. The CDR3 totals 16 residues.

The CDR3 DNA follows: TGCGCCACCCGGACAACAGATACGCAGTATTTT. It yields the protein CATRTTDTQYF. V and J are TRBV5-1 and TRBJ2-3, with a possible D match to TRBD1 (5 bases). Germline CDR1 is SGHRS and CDR2 is YFSETQ. V was shortened by 9 bases and J by 3 bases, with 8 bases between the two germline ends. There are 11 residues in the CDR3. Using reference TRBV5-1 and TRBJ2-3 for the parts outside the CDR3, the full variable domain is KAGVTQTPRYLIKTRGQQVTLSCSPISGHRSVSWYQQTPGQGLQFLFEYFSETQRNKGNFPGRFSGRQFSNSRSEMNVSTLELGDSALYLCATRTTDTQYFGPGTRLTVL.

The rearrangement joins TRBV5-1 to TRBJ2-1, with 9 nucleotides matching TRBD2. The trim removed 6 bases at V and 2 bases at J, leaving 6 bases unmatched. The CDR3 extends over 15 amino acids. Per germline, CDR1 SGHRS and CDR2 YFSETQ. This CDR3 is CASTLAGRAYNEQFF. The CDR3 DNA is TGCGCCAGCACCCTAGCGGGGAGGGCCTACAATGAGCAGTTCTTC.

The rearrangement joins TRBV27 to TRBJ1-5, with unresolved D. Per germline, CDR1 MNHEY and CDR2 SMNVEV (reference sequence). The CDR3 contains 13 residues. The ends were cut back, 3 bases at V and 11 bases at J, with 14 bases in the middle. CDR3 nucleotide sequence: TGTGCCAGCAGTTTGTTTCCCGCCGGGGCCCAGCATTTT. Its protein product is CASSLFPAGAQHF.

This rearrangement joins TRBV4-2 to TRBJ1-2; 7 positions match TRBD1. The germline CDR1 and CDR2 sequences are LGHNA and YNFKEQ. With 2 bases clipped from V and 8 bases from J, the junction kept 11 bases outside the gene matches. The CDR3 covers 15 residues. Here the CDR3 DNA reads TGTGCCAGCAGCCAACCCCGACAGGGAACGGGAGGCTACACCTTC. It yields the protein CASSQPRQGTGGYTF.

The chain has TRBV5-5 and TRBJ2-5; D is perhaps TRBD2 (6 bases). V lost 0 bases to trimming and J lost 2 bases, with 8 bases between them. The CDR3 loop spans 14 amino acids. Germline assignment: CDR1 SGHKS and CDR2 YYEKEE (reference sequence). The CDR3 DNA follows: TGTGCCAGCAGCTTGGCGGGGAGGCAAGAGACCCAGTACTTC. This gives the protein CASSLAGRQETQYF.